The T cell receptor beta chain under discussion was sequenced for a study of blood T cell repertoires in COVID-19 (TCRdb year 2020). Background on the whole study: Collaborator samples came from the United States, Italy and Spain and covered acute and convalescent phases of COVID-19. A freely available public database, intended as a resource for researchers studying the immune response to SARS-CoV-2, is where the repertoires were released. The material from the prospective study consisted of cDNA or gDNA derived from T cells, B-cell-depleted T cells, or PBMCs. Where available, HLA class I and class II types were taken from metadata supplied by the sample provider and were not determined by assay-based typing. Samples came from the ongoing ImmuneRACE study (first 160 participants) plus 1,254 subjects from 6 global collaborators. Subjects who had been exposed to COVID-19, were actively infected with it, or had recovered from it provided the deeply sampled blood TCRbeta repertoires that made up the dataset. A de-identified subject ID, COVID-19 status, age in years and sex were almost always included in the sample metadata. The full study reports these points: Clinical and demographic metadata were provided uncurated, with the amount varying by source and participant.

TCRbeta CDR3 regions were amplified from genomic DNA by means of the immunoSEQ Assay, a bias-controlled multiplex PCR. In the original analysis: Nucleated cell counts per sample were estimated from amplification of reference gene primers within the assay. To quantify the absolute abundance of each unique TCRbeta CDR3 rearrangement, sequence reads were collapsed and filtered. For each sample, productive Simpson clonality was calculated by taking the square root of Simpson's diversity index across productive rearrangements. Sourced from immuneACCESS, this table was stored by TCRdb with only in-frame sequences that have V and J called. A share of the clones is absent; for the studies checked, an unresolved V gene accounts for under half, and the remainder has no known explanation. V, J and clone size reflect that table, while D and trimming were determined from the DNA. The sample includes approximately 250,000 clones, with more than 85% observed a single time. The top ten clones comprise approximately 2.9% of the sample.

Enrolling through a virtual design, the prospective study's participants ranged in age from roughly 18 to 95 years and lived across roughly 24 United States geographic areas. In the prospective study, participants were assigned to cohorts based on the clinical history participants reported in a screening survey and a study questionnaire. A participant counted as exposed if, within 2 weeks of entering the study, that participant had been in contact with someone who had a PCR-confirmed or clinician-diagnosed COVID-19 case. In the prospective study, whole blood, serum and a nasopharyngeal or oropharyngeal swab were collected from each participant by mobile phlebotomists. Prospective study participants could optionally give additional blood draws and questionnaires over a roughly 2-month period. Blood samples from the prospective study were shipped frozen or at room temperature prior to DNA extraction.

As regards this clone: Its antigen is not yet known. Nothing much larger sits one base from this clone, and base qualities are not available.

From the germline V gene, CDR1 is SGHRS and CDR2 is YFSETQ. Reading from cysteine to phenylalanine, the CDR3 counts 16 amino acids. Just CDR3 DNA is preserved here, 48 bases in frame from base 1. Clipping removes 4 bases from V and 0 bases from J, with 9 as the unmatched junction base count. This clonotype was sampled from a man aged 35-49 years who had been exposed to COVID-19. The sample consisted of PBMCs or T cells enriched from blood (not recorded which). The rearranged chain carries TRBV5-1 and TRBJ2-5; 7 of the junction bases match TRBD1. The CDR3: CASSRGQAKYQETQYF. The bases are TGCGCCAGCAGCCGAGGACAGGCAAAGTACCAAGAGACCCAGTACTTC.